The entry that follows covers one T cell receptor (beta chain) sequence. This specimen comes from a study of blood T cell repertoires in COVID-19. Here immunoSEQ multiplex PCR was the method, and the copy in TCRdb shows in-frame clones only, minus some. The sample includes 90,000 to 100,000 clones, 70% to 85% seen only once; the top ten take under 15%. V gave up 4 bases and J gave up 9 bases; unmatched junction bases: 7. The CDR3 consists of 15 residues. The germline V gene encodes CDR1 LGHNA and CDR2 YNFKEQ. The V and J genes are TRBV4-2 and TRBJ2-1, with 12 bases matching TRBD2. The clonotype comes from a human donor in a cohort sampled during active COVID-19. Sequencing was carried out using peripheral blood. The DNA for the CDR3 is TGTGCCAGCAGCCCGACTAGCGGGAGTGAGGGTGAGCAGTTCTTC. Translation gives CASSPTSGSEGEQFF.